Each of the 9 T cell receptor beta chains below was sequenced from the same sample in a study of molecular identifiers for immune sequencing clone quantification. TCRdb independently ran MiXCR on the PCR reads; one entry per CDR3 protein. The table lists more than 450,000 distinct CDR3 sequences, about 20% of them singletons. What was sequenced was naive CD8+ T cells from blood, with Jurkat cell RNA spiked in. The subset denotes: FACS-sorted CD8+CD4-CCR7+CD45RA+ naive T cells. These receptors were collected from a human donor in good health. Some libraries in this study had Jurkat cell RNA spiked in.

This chain uses TRBV20-1 with TRBJ1-2; tentative D call: TRBD1 (6 bases). V was pared by 8 bases and J by 4 bases, with 17 bases between. The CDR3 extends over 13 amino acids. Germline CDR1 is DFQATT and CDR2 is SNEGSKA (reference sequence). This CDR3 reads CSSYREGVYGYTF. CDR3 bases: TGCAGTTCCTACAGGGAGGGCGTCTATGGCTACACCTTC.

This clonotype came up a few times. The genes are TRBV4-3 and TRBJ2-1; TRBD1 might be the D (6 bases). Trimming took 0 bases from V and 4 from J, leaving 10 bases between them. This CDR3 is built from 15 residues. Germline-derived CDR1 and CDR2 are LGHNA and YSLEER. The CDR3 DNA sequence: TGCGCCAGCAGCCAAGACCCGGACAGTTACAATGAGCAGTTCTTC. Protein sequence: CASSQDPDSYNEQFF.

As concerns this clonotype: A much larger clone differs by one base, so this may be a read error. The J gene is TRBJ1-5, the V gene TRBV4-1; D perhaps matches TRBD1 (6 bases). Germline V CDR1 and CDR2: MGHRA, YSYEKL. The CDR3 loop spans 13 amino acids. The DNA of the CDR3 is TGCGCCAGCAGCCAAGCCAGGGGTCAGCCCCAGCGTTTT. It encodes CASSQARGQPQRF.

V usage is TRBV7-9 and J usage is TRBJ2-7, with TRBD1 identical over 11 bases. The CDR3 runs 15 residues. CDR1 SEHNR and CDR2 FQNEAQ come from the germline V gene (reference sequence). The junction had 6 bases not matched to a gene; V was cut back by 4 bases and J by 4 bases. The CDR3 spells CASSSGTGGIYEQYF. CDR3 nucleotide sequence: TGTGCCAGCAGCTCAGGGACAGGGGGAATATACGAGCAGTACTTC.

To note about this clonotype: At one of its ends the junction is not consistent with the germline gene, which may arise from a read error. This chain connects TRBV7-9 to TRBJ2-2; D perhaps matches TRBD2 (5 bases). Germline V gene sequence: CDR1 SEHNR, CDR2 FQNEAQ (reference sequence). CDR3 size: 14 residues. This CDR3 is CASSLVTNTGELLF. The CDR3 DNA reads TGTGCCAGCAGCTTAGTTACGAACACCGGGGAGCTGTTGTTT.

The V call is TRBV2, the J call TRBJ2-1; 12 nucleotides line up with TRBD2. Trimming cost V 7 bases and J 6 bases; bases outside gene matches: 19. Germline loops: CDR1 SNHLY, CDR2 FYNNEI. This CDR3 has 19 residues. CDR3 in DNA: TGTGCCAGCATCGTGGGGCTAGCGGGGGGGCCGATTCGGGGCAATGAGCAGTTCTTC. It is translated as CASIVGLAGGPIRGNEQFF.

Points on this clonotype: With a much larger clone just one base away, this may be a read error. This chain connects TRBV11-2 to TRBJ2-1; 9 nucleotides align to TRBD2. The length of the CDR3 is 15 residues. CDR1 SGHAT and CDR2 FQNNGV come from the germline V gene. V lost 5 bases, J lost 12 bases, and 14 bases stayed unmatched. The CDR3, as DNA: TGTGCCAGCAGCATCGGGACTAGCTTGTCAGATGGGCAGTTCTTC. This translates into CASSIGTSLSDGQFF.

This clonotype was counted many times. The chain is built from TRBV7-9 and TRBJ2-2; D may correspond to TRBD1 or TRBD2 (5 bases each). Germline V gives CDR1 SEHNR, CDR2 FQNEAQ (reference sequence). The V and J ends lost 4 bases and 2 bases respectively, with 11 bases between them. The CDR3 extends over 15 amino acids. CDR3 residues: CASSSDGANTGELFF. DNA for the CDR3: TGTGCCAGCAGCTCCGACGGGGCTAACACCGGGGAGCTGTTTTTT.

Here the CDR3 DNA reads TGTGCCAGCAGCTTAAACCCTAGGGGCTATGGCTACACCTTC. It is translated as CASSLNPRGYGYTF. The genes are TRBV7-6 and TRBJ1-2; D is perhaps TRBD1 (5 bases). CDR3 size: 14 residues. The V end was cut by 2 bases, the J end by 4 bases, with 11 bases between. In germline, CDR1 is SGHVS, CDR2 FNYEAQ.